Below, 17 T cell receptor beta chains from the same sample are listed, as sequenced in a study of tissue T cells after allogeneic stem cell transplantation. Repertoires were generated with immunoSEQ multiplex PCR, while TCRdb's copy carries only in-frame clones and drops some. The table lists roughly 42,000 clones, roughly 92% of them singletons. The sample consisted of blood, taken before transplantation. All receptors derive from a woman aged 35 to 70 who later had graft-versus-host disease after an allogeneic stem cell transplant.

The V gene is TRBV28, the J gene TRBJ1-2, with D maybe TRBD1 (5 bases). The CDR3 spans 15 residues. Germline lookup yields CDR1 MDHEN and CDR2 SYDVKM. Trimming removed 2 bases from V and 7 bases from J, with 17 bases in between. The DNA of the CDR3 is TGTGCCAGCAGTTTAACTGCCTCGGTGGGGGGTGGCTACACCTTC. It is translated as CASSLTASVGGGYTF.

The V and J genes are TRBV4-1 and TRBJ1-6, with D uncertain. CDR3 size: 14 residues. Trimming took 0 bases from V and 8 from J, leaving 8 bases between them. The germline CDR1 and CDR2 sequences are MGHRA and YSYEKL. For the CDR3, the DNA is TGCGCCAGCAGCCAAGATGGGCGGGATTCACCCCTCCACTTT. Translating it yields CASSQDGRDSPLHF.

This chain links TRBV6-2 or TRBV6-3 with TRBJ1-5, with unresolved D. V dropped 0 bases and J dropped 1 base, with 10 bases sitting between them. The CDR3 totals 16 residues. Germline values: CDR1 MNHEY, CDR2 SVGEGT. CDR3 region: CASSYSGVGSNQPQHF. In DNA form, the CDR3 reads TGTGCCAGCAGTTACTCCGGGGTGGGGAGCAATCAGCCCCAGCATTTT.

The V gene is TRBV9, the J gene TRBJ2-2; weak D call: TRBD2 (6 bases). In germline, CDR1 is SGDLS, CDR2 YYNGEE. With 1 base removed from V and 1 base from J, the gap between germline ends came to 11 bases. CDR3 length: 16 residues. CDR3 in DNA: TGTGCCAGCAGCGTACACCCTAGCGTGAACACCGGGGAGCTGTTTTTT. Protein: CASSVHPSVNTGELFF.

J is TRBJ2-1 and V is TRBV6-2 or TRBV6-3, with 12 bases fitting TRBD2. The CDR3 length is 15 residues. J gave up 4 bases and V 6 bases, and 4 bases lay outside the gene matches. CDR1 and CDR2 from the germline V gene are MNHEY and SVGEGT. The CDR3, as DNA: TGTGCCAGCAGCCGACTAGCGGGAGCTTACAATGAGCAGTTCTTC. This gives the protein CASSRLAGAYNEQFF.

The chain joins TRBV27 to TRBJ2-7; a weak D match, TRBD2 (5 bases). Germline assignment: CDR1 MNHEY and CDR2 SMNVEV (reference sequence). The CDR3 covers 13 residues. V lost 4 bases, J lost 4 bases, and 11 bases lay in between. CDR3 residues: CASSSPGLYEQYF. The CDR3 coding sequence is TGTGCCAGCAGTTCCCCTGGACTGTACGAGCAGTACTTC.

The CDR3 sequence: CASSGGRSSNQPQHF. The CDR3 region has the DNA TGCGCCAGCAGCGGTGGCAGGTCAAGCAATCAGCCCCAGCATTTT. V gene TRBV4-1 combines with J gene TRBJ1-5; no clear D gene. The CDR3 length is 15 residues. Germline CDR1 is MGHRA and CDR2 is YSYEKL. V shed 5 bases and J shed 1 base, with 12 bases lying between them.

This clone was observed a few times. The rearrangement joins TRBV25-1 to TRBJ2-7; D remains unclear. The CDR3 covers 15 residues. Germline CDR1 reads MGHDK; CDR2 reads SYGVNS. The V gene lost 3 bases and the J gene lost 0 bases, with 12 bases spanning the gap. For the CDR3, the DNA is TGTGCCAGCAGTGATGGGCGCGAAACCTCCTACGAGCAGTACTTC. Its protein product is CASSDGRETSYEQYF.

This clone was counted a few times. J is TRBJ1-2 and V is TRBV7-2, with 9 bases that match TRBD1. The V gene's germline CDR1 is SGHTA and CDR2 FQGNSA. V was clipped by 1 base and J by 8 bases; unmatched bases: 5. The CDR3 totals 14 residues. CDR3 loop: CASSLGDRGVGYTF. The CDR3 DNA reads as TGTGCCAGCAGCTTAGGAGACAGGGGGGTCGGCTACACCTTC.

This sequence joins TRBV9 and TRBJ2-5; 13 nucleotides match TRBD2. Germline CDR1 and CDR2: SGDLS and YYNGEE. After removal of 3 bases from V and 4 bases from J, the junction contained 6 bases not matched to a gene. The CDR3 totals 16 residues. The DNA of the CDR3 is TGTGCCAGCAGCGCCGAAAGACTAGCGGGAGGAGAGACCCAGTACTTC. This encodes CASSAERLAGGETQYF.

On this clone: This specimen includes other DNA sequences encoding the same CDR3. J is TRBJ2-7 and V is TRBV30; D call uncertain. This CDR3 has 12 amino acids. V lost 0 bases to trimming and J lost 3 bases, with 6 bases between them. The germline V gene encodes CDR1 GTSNPN and CDR2 SVGIG (reference sequence). The CDR3 reads CAWSVRGYEQYF. The CDR3 DNA is TGTGCCTGGAGTGTACGAGGCTACGAGCAGTACTTC.

The J gene is TRBJ1-2, the V gene TRBV12-3 or TRBV12-4; 8 bases line up with TRBD1. There are 13 residues in the CDR3. V lost 5 bases, J lost 8 bases, and 7 bases stayed unmatched. The CDR3 sequence is CASSRTGGGGYTF. The CDR3 DNA sequence: TGTGCCAGCAGTCGCACAGGGGGGGGCGGCTACACCTTC.

The genes are TRBV5-5 and TRBJ2-7, with D possibly TRBD2 on 5 matching bases. V was trimmed by 4 bases and J by 4 bases, leaving 9 bases between them. The germline V gene encodes CDR1 SGHKS and CDR2 YYEKEE (reference sequence). The CDR3 totals 12 residues. The chain's CDR3 is CASSPSGYEQYF. In DNA, the CDR3 is TGTGCCAGCAGCCCCTCGGGATACGAGCAGTACTTC.

The chain carries TRBV4-3 and TRBJ1-6; D remains ambiguous. V lost 0 bases and J lost 6, with 9 bases in between. CDR1 is LGHNA, CDR2 YSLEER, per germline. The CDR3 sequence is 15 residues long. The CDR3 DNA is TGCGCCAGCAGCCAAGATATACTAAGTAATTCACCCCTCCACTTT. This sequence encodes CASSQDILSNSPLHF.

This rearrangement joins TRBV29-1 to TRBJ2-2, with 10 bases aligning to TRBD2. J was trimmed by 3 bases and V by 6 bases; bases with no gene match: 7. The CDR3 has 15 residues. Germline V CDR1 and CDR2: SQVTM, ANQGSEA. This chain's CDR3 is CSVRTSGTDTGELFF. CDR3 bases: TGCAGCGTCCGAACTAGCGGGACAGACACCGGGGAGCTGTTTTTT.

The chain recombines TRBV28 with TRBJ2-7; D unresolved. The V gene lost 7 bases and the J gene lost 2 bases, with 18 bases spanning the gap. This CDR3 has 15 residues. The V gene's germline CDR1 is MDHEN and CDR2 SYDVKM. The CDR3 nucleotides are TGTGCCAGCACTCCCTTGTTGGCAGACACCTACGAGCAGTACTTC. This sequence encodes CASTPLLADTYEQYF.

V gene TRBV5-4 combines with J gene TRBJ2-3; 13 bases line up with TRBD2. The CDR3 is 16 residues long. The V gene end was trimmed by 6 bases and the J gene end by 4 bases; junction bases not matched to a gene: 8. Germline V CDR1 and CDR2: SGHNT, YYREEE (reference sequence). This CDR3 is CASTKLGLAGADTQYF. The CDR3 DNA reads as TGTGCCAGCACCAAACTCGGACTAGCGGGGGCAGATACGCAGTATTTT.